This is a list of T cell receptor beta chains from one sample in a study of patients and donors after allogeneic stem cell transplantation. TCRdb used MiXCR to reprocess the RT-PCR reads, holding one entry per CDR3 protein. This sample yields a few hundred thousand distinct CDR3 sequences, of which 13% to 15% are seen a single time; more than 9% belongs to the top ten. Sequencing was performed on blood, either unsorted or a sorted T cell fraction (not recorded which). The receptors come from a human donor who was either an allogeneic HSCT recipient or a stem cell or donor lymphocyte infusion donor (not recorded which). It is not recorded whose cells these are; they may come from a transplant donor. Each CDR3 is given with its conserved first and last residue. Some rows mark clone size as missing; the rest say once, few, many or name a class of expanded clone.

j_call | cdr3_length | v_call | clone_size | cdr3_aa
TRBJ2-5 | 13 | TRBV6-1 | few | CAIADRLRETQYF
TRBJ2-7 | 14 | TRBV11-1 | NA | CASSETPTSYEQYF
TRBJ2-1 | 12 | TRBV7-8 | NA | CASSSEGDEQFF
TRBJ1-4 | 18 | TRBV6-1 | few | CASSEAQLGLQAKEKLFF
TRBJ1-2 | 16 | TRBV5-6 | NA | CASSLGRQGWGYGYTF
TRBJ1-5 | 14 | TRBV29-1 | many | CSVADRGRNQPQHF
TRBJ2-7 | 16 | TRBV9 | many | CASSEGQGAYSYEQYF
TRBJ1-5 | 12 | TRBV20-1 | NA | CSAVGDNQPQHF
TRBJ1-2 | 14 | TRBV5-4 | once | CASNREGRRGGYTF
TRBJ1-5 | 15 | TRBV25-1 | NA | CASSDVRGHNQPQHF
TRBJ1-2 | 13 | TRBV3-1 | many | CASSQEGGHGYTF
TRBJ1-5 | 15 | TRBV20-1 | many | CSARGGGASNQPQHF
TRBJ1-1 | 16 | TRBV6-1 | NA | CASRPRDRRMNTEAFF
TRBJ2-6 | 17 | TRBV10-2 | NA | CASSETGGLSGANVLTF
TRBJ1-1 | 15 | TRBV6-5 | many | CASSYSVTGNTEAFF
TRBJ1-4 | 16 | TRBV6-1 | many | CASSDRGGATNEKLFF
TRBJ2-2 | 16 | TRBV5-1 | NA | CASSLVAGGNTGELFF
TRBJ2-6 | 16 | TRBV5-1 | NA | CASSLVPEAGANVLTF
TRBJ2-3 | 16 | TRBV9 | NA | CASSVEIGTVTDAQYF
TRBJ2-7 | 12 | TRBV29-1 | NA | CSAERLGREQYF
TRBJ1-1 | 13 | TRBV2 | NA | CASSEERDTEAFF
TRBJ2-7 | 13 | TRBV29-1 | NA | CSVRQGTSYEQYF
TRBJ2-2 | 15 | TRBV5-1 | NA | CASSYNRGNTGELFF
TRBJ1-5 | 14 | TRBV2 | few | CASSPSSAVSPQHF
TRBJ2-7 | 15 | TRBV18 | few | CASSPRSGSGGEQYF
TRBJ1-6 | 15 | TRBV7-2 | many | CASSGRTGGNSPLHF
TRBJ2-3 | 14 | TRBV4-3 | few | CASSRKISTDTQYF
TRBJ2-5 | 16 | TRBV7-6 | few | CASSLNSGRAGETQYF
TRBJ2-5 | 15 | TRBV5-6 | NA | CASSLGSAGEETQYF
TRBJ2-6 | 17 | TRBV12-3/TRBV12-4 | few | CASSEDRGFGGANVLTF
TRBJ2-7 | 12 | TRBV6-5 | NA | CASRDTSRGQYF
TRBJ2-3 | 17 | TRBV18 | few | CASSPRQGGRNTDTQYF
TRBJ2-1 | 13 | TRBV6-2/TRBV6-3 | many | CASSLTLVREQFF
TRBJ1-5 | 14 | TRBV2 | few | CASSVEQAYQPQHF
TRBJ2-7 | 15 | TRBV12-3/TRBV12-4 | NA | CASSLAGAVEDEQYF
TRBJ2-1 | 15 | TRBV12-3/TRBV12-4 | NA | CASSLLAGGKDEQFF
TRBJ1-6 | 14 | TRBV6-1 | NA | CASSTGPYNSPLHF
TRBJ2-2 | 17 | TRBV5-1 | few | CASSLAGTSGATGELFF
TRBJ2-3 | 15 | TRBV7-3 | few | CASSTGGASTDTQYF
TRBJ1-1 | 15 | TRBV5-1 | many | CASSKRGQQNTEAFF
TRBJ2-2 | 14 | TRBV12-3/TRBV12-4 | few | CASSLGSRGGELFF
TRBJ2-7 | 14 | TRBV12-3/TRBV12-4 | few | CASSPDLYSYEQYF
TRBJ2-7 | 12 | TRBV29-1 | few | CSVEVAGVEQYF
TRBJ1-2 | 14 | TRBV7-8 | many | CASSLYGANYGYTF
TRBJ2-3 | 13 | TRBV20-1 | few | CSAREPSTDTQYF
TRBJ2-2 | 13 | TRBV6-1 | NA | CASRPDRTGELFF
TRBJ2-5 | 14 | TRBV11-2 | few | CASRDTGDGETQYF
TRBJ2-5 | 16 | TRBV20-1 | NA | CSARDLNRGYGETQYF
TRBJ2-2 | 12 | TRBV3-1 | few | CASSQLPGELFF
TRBJ2-1 | 16 | TRBV4-2 | NA | CASSQVGASGSNEQFF
TRBJ1-6 | 12 | TRBV12-3/TRBV12-4 | few | CASSLSGSPLHF
TRBJ2-7 | 16 | TRBV27 | NA | CASSFLVAGGIYEQYF